This T cell receptor (beta chain) came from a study of glioma-infiltrating T cells. Study outcomes and limitations: CDR3 overlap between tissue and blood was very small. Gliomas, especially low-grade, showed above-expected tissue-blood divergence; non-neoplastic patients showed below.

The iRepertoire nested amplicon-rescue multiplex PCR amplified TCR alpha and beta CDR3s from RNA. Input was roughly 85-400 ng of tissue mRNA or PBMC total RNA. TCRdb independently ran MiXCR on the multiplex PCR reads; one entry per CDR3 protein. Here the sample spans some 40,000 distinct CDR3 sequences, about 22% being singletons. This CDR3 comprises 14 residues. V was cut by 8 bases and J by 6 bases, with 20 bases left in between. Germline assignment: CDR1 SNHLY and CDR2 FYNNEI. This clonotype was seen at least ten times. Antigen specificity is unknown. The receptor was isolated from a human donor with low-grade glioma or glioblastoma, undergoing nonglioma brain surgery, or in good health (not recorded which). The sample taken for sequencing was glioma tissue, nonneoplastic brain tissue, or PBMCs (not recorded which). This chain connects TRBV2 to TRBJ2-7, with D perhaps TRBD1 or TRBD2 (6 bases each). The CDR3 is CASLISPGASEQYF. The CDR3 bases are TGTGCCAGCCTAATTTCCCCGGGGGCCTCCGAGCAGTACTTC. Combining the CDR3 with reference TRBV2 and TRBJ2-7 gives the whole variable domain EPEVTQTPSHQVTQMGQEVILRCVPISNHLYFYWYRQILGQKVEFLVSFYNNEISEKSEIFDDQFSVERPDGSNFTLKIRSTKLEDSAMYFCASLISPGASEQYFGPGTRLTVT.